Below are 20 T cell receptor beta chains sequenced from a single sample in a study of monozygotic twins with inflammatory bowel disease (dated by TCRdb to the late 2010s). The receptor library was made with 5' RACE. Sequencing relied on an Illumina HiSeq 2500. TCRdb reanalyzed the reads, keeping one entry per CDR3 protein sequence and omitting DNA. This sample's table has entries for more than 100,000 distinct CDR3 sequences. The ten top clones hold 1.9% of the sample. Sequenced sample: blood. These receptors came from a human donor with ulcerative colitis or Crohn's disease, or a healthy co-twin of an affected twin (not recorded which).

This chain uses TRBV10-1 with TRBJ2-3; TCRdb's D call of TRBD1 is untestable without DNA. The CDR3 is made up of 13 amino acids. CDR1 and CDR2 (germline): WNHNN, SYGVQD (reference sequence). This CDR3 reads CASRGQGVDTQYF.

The CDR3 spells CASSYSIQGGIDEQFF. The gene calls are TRBV6-5 and TRBJ2-1; the D gene TCRdb calls, TRBD1, cannot be checked with no DNA. The germline V gene encodes CDR1 MNHEY and CDR2 SVGAGI. The CDR3 covers 16 residues.

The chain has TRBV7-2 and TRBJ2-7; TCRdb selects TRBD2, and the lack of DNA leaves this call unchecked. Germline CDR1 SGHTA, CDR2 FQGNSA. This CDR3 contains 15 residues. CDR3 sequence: CASSLGLAGAREQYF.

The CDR3: CATSRDQASVTF. This chain links TRBV15 with TRBJ2-7. CDR3 size: 12 residues. Per the germline V gene, CDR1 is LNHNV and CDR2 is YYDKDF (reference sequence).

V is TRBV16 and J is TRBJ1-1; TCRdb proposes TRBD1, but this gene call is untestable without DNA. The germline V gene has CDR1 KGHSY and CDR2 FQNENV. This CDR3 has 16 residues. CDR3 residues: CASSLRTGQGSTEAFF. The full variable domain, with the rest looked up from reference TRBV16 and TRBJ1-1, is GEEVAQTPKHLVRGEGQKAKLYCAPIKGHSYVFWYQQVLKNEFKFLISFQNENVFDETGMPKERFSAKCLPNSPCSLEIQATKLEDSAVYFCASSLRTGQGSTEAFFGQGTRLTVV.

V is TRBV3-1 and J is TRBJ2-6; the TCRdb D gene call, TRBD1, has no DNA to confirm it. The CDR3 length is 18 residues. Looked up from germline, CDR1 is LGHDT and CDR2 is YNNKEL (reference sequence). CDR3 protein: CASSQETLLGAGANVLTF.

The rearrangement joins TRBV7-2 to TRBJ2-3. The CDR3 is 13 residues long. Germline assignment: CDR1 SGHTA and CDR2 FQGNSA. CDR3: CASSHDFTDTQYF. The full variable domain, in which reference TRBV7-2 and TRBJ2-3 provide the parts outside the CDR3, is GAGVSQSPSNKVTEKGKDVELRCDPISGHTALYWYRQSLGQGLEFLIYFQGNSAPDKSGLPSDRFSAERTGGSVSTLTIQRTQQEDSAVYLCASSHDFTDTQYFGPGTRLTVL.

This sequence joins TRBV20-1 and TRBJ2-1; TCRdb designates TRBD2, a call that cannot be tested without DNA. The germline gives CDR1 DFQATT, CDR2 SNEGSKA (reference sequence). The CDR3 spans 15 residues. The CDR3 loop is CSARGSSGRDNEQFF.

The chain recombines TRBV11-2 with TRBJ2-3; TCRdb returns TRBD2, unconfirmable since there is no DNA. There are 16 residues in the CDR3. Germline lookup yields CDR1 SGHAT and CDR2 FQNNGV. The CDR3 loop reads CATTLAGGVGTDTQYF.

The CDR3 is CATSDHRQAQETQYF. The rearrangement uses TRBV24-1 and TRBJ2-5; the TCRdb D gene call, TRBD1, has no DNA to confirm it. This CDR3 contains 15 residues. Germline CDR1 is KGHDR and CDR2 is SFDVKD.

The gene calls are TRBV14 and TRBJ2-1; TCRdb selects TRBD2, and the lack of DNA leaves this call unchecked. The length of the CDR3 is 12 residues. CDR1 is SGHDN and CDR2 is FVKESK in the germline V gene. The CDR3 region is CASSPSGSLRFF.

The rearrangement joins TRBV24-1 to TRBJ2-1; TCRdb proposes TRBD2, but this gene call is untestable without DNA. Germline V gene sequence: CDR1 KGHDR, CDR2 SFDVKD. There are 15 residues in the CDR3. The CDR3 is CATTESGGISDEQFF.

This chain's CDR3 is CSASKDRLYGYTF. The V gene is TRBV20-1, the J gene TRBJ1-2; TCRdb designates TRBD1, a call that cannot be tested without DNA. The germline V gene has CDR1 DFQATT and CDR2 SNEGSKA (reference sequence). The CDR3 runs to 13 residues.

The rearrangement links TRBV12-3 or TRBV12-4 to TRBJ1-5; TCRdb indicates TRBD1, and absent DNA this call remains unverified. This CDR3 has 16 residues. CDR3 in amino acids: CASSPRQGASNQPQHF.

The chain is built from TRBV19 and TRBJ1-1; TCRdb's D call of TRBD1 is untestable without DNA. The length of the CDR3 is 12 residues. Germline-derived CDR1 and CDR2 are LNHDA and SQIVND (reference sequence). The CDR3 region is CASSSRGLEAFF.

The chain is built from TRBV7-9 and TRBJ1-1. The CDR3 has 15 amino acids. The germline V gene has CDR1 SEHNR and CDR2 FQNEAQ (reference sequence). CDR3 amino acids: CASSWEGGVFTEAFF.

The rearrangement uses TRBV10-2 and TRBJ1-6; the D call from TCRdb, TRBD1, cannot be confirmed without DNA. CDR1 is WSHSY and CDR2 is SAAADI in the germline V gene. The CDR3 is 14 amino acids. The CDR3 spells CASTVTLGQFPLHF.

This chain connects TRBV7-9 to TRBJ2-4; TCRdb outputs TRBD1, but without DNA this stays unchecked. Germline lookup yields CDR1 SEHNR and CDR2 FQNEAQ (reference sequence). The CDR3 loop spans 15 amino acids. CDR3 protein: CASSILQGVKNIQYF.

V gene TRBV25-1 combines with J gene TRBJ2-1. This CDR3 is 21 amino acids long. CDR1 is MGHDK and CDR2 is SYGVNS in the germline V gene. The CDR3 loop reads CASSEFAVRKIFQTAYNEQFF. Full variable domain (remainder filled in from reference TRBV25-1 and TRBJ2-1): EADIYQTPRYLVIGTGKKITLECSQTMGHDKMYWYQQDPGMELHLIHYSYGVNSTEKGDLSSESTVSRIRTEHFPLTLESARPSHTSQYLCASSEFAVRKIFQTAYNEQFFGPGTRLTVL.

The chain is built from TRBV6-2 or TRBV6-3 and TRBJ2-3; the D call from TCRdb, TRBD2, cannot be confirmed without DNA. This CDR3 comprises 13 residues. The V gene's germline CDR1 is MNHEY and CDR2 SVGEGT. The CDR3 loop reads CATGRQVTDTQYF.